This T cell receptor (beta chain) was obtained from a study of control samples from healthy donors and cancer patients. The CDR3 has 13 residues. V was clipped by 7 bases and J by 0 bases, with 9 bases between them. Per the germline V gene, CDR1 is LGHDT and CDR2 is YNNKEL (reference sequence). Libraries were prepared by immunoSEQ multiplex PCR; TCRdb keeps only in-frame clonotypes and omits some of them. The repertoire has 70,000 to 75,000 clones, about 94% of them found once; the top ten carry approximately 3%. The sequencing sample was made of blood. The source of this sequence is a woman aged 30 to 39 in good health. This chain joins TRBV3-1 (or the pseudogene TRBV3-2) and TRBJ1-2; D is unclear. CDR3 in amino acids: CASMRATNYGYTF. The CDR3 nucleotides read TGTGCCAGCATGAGGGCCACTAACTATGGCTACACCTTC.